The clone carrying this TCR beta chain was detected ten times or more. Unique molecular identifiers tagged the TCRbeta library. TCRdb re-analysed the PCR reads in MiXCR, keeping a single row per CDR3 protein. Here the sample spans more than 550,000 distinct CDR3 sequences, over 9.5% being singletons. These data originate in a study of T-cell reconstitution after alpha-beta-depleted transplantation in children. The CDR3 has 17 amino acids. J was trimmed by 1 base and V by 4 bases; bases with no gene match: 8. Germline lookup yields CDR1 LNHDA and CDR2 SQIVND (reference sequence). The rearrangement uses TRBV19 and TRBJ2-3; TRBD1 agrees at 10 bases. The receptor comes from a human donor who donated a stem cell graft to a child with acute myeloid leukemia. The starting material was PBMCs from the stem cell graft donor, obtained from the stem cell graft. The CDR3 sequence: CASSTWGQGQRTDTQYF. The CDR3 DNA reads as TGTGCCAGTAGTACATGGGGACAGGGGCAGCGCACAGATACGCAGTATTTT.